This TCR beta chain was sequenced in a study of blood T cell repertoires in COVID-19. The assay was immunoSEQ multiplex PCR, and TCRdb's table has in-frame clones only and misses some. The data show approximately 300,000 clones, about 88% seen once. The material sequenced was PBMCs or T cells enriched from blood (not recorded which). The source of this sequence is a man aged 55 to 69 who had recovered from COVID-19.

The CDR3 here is CASSLRTVGGYTF. CDR3 nucleotides: TGTGCCAGCAGCTTAAGGACAGTCGGCGGCTACACCTTC. This chain uses TRBV11-3 with TRBJ1-2; a possible D gene is TRBD1 (6 bases). From germline, CDR1 is SGHNT and CDR2 YENEEA. Trimming shortened V by 2 bases and J by 8 bases, and 12 bases separated the two germline ends. This CDR3 is 13 amino acids long.